This T cell receptor beta chain was observed in a study of T cells after yellow fever vaccination. This clonotype has a count of ten or more. TCRdb re-called the 5' RACE reads with MiXCR, one entry per CDR3 protein. The sample contains fewer than 20,000 distinct CDR3 sequences, more than 4% of which appear only once. The V gene end was trimmed by 7 bases and the J gene end by 4 bases; junction bases not matched to a gene: 9. The CDR3 consists of 15 residues. The sequencing here drew on PBMCs, either bulk or a sorted T-cell subset (CD4+, CD8+, memory, or dextramer-sorted; not recorded which), taken 15 days after the yellow fever booster vaccination. This TCR came from a man between 25 and 39 years old who received the YFV17D yellow fever vaccine. The rearrangement joins TRBV12-3 or TRBV12-4 to TRBJ2-2; 7 bases agree with TRBD2. The CDR3 reads CASTLAGSGTGELFF. The CDR3 nucleotides are TGTGCCAGCACCTTAGCGGGCTCGGGCACCGGGGAGCTGTTTTTT.